The 14 T cell receptor beta chains listed next were all sequenced from one sample in a study of blood T cell repertoires in COVID-19. Assay used: immunoSEQ multiplex PCR; TCRdb lists only in-frame clones, some missing. The table has about 220,000 clones, 65% to 85% seen once. The sequencing sample was made of PBMCs or T cells enriched from blood (not recorded which). The receptor source for this set is a woman aged 55-70 years who had recovered from COVID-19.

The chain combines TRBV27 with TRBJ1-2, with 9 nucleotides matching TRBD1. The CDR3 is made up of 13 amino acids. The V gene's germline CDR1 is MNHEY and CDR2 SMNVEV (reference sequence). The CDR3 coding sequence is TGTGCAACCAAGGGACAGGGCCCCTATGGCTACACCTTC. Its translation: CATKGQGPYGYTF.

This chain joins TRBV5-1 and TRBJ2-7; no firm D call. CDR3 length: 13 residues. The germline V gene encodes CDR1 SGHRS and CDR2 YFSETQ. V gave up 0 bases and J gave up 1 base, with 5 bases separating them. CDR3 sequence: CASSLANSYEQYF. CDR3 nucleotide sequence: TGCGCCAGCAGCTTGGCTAATTCCTACGAGCAGTACTTC.

About this clone: A read error is likely, as this CDR3 ends without the conserved phenylalanine or tryptophan. Because the CDR3's place on the DNA is in doubt, the DNA is left out and the CDR3 is given as listed by TCRdb. V is TRBV25-1 and J is TRBJ1-1; the D call TRBD1 from the table was never checked on the DNA. A total of 13 residues make up the CDR3, ends included. Germline V CDR1 and CDR2: MGHDK, SYGVNS. CDR3 loop: CASSHRDRREHLS.

The V and J genes are TRBV5-1 and TRBJ2-7; 8 nucleotides align to TRBD2. The CDR3 runs 15 residues. The V gene end was trimmed by 4 bases and the J gene end by 6 bases; junction bases not matched to a gene: 12. Germline CDR1 and CDR2: SGHRS and YFSETQ. CDR3 residues: CASSPSGSRMGEQYF. CDR3 DNA: TGCGCCAGCAGCCCCAGCGGGAGTAGGATGGGCGAGCAGTACTTC.

The chain uses TRBV3-1 (or the pseudogene TRBV3-2) and TRBJ1-1; D is unclear. The ends were cut back, 2 bases at V and 0 bases at J, with 10 bases in the middle. Germline V gene lookup returns CDR1 LGHDT and CDR2 YNNKEL (reference sequence). The CDR3 totals 15 residues. The CDR3 DNA reads as TGTGCCAGCAGCCAATTTGGTGCAGTGAACACTGAAGCTTTCTTT. Protein product: CASSQFGAVNTEAFF.

The rearrangement links TRBV7-6 to TRBJ2-5, with D possibly matching TRBD1 (6 bases). From germline, CDR1 is SGHVS and CDR2 FNYEAQ. Trimming pared 5 bases from V and 1 base from J, leaving 14 bases between. CDR3 length equals 15 residues. The CDR3 nucleotides are TGTGCCAGCAGCGTGCCTTCGACAGGCCAAGAGACCCAGTACTTC. The encoded protein is CASSVPSTGQETQYF.

The V call is TRBV18, the J call TRBJ1-3; TRBD1 agrees at 8 bases. CDR1 and CDR2 (germline): KGHSH, LQKENI. The CDR3 has 15 amino acids. V lost 6 bases and J lost 2; bases outside the gene matches: 6. The CDR3 loop reads CASSDRGSPGNTIYF. The CDR3 bases are TGTGCCAGCTCTGACAGGGGCTCTCCTGGAAACACCATATATTTT.

The genes are TRBV7-2 and TRBJ2-3; 11 bases match TRBD2. V shed 5 bases and J 5 bases; nucleotides not matched to a gene: 6. Germline V gene data show CDR1 as SGHTA and CDR2 as FQGNSA. CDR3 length equals 15 residues. The CDR3 DNA sequence: TGTGCCAGCAGCGACCGACTAGCGGGGCGAGATACGCAGTATTTT. It is translated as CASSDRLAGRDTQYF.

J is TRBJ2-1 and V is TRBV7-2, with 7 bases that match TRBD2. The CDR3 consists of 16 residues. Germline CDR1 SGHTA, CDR2 FQGNSA. V dropped 5 bases and J dropped 3; count of bases not matched to a gene: 10. The DNA for the CDR3 is TGTGCCAGCAGCAAGGATCCGGGGGGATACTACAATGAGCAGTTCTTC. Encoded protein: CASSKDPGGYYNEQFF. Using reference TRBV7-2 and TRBJ2-1 for the parts outside the CDR3, the full variable domain is GAGVSQSPSNKVTEKGKDVELRCDPISGHTALYWYRQSLGQGLEFLIYFQGNSAPDKSGLPSDRFSAERTGGSVSTLTIQRTQQEDSAVYLCASSKDPGGYYNEQFFGPGTRLTVL.

The chain joins TRBV4-1 to TRBJ2-7; 10 bases line up with TRBD2. Germline CDR1 reads MGHRA; CDR2 reads YSYEKL. CDR3 length: 18 amino acids. V gave up 0 bases and J gave up 7 bases; unmatched junction bases: 15. The CDR3 DNA reads TGCGCCAGCAGCCAAGACGAGATAAGCGGGAGGGCCCTCTGGGAGCAGTACTTC. As protein: CASSQDEISGRALWEQYF.

This rearrangement joins TRBV6-5 to TRBJ1-5; the match to TRBD1 covers 9 bases. Trimming cost V 6 bases and J 2 bases; bases outside gene matches: 5. This CDR3 is 15 amino acids long. Per the germline V gene, CDR1 is MNHEY and CDR2 is SVGAGI. DNA of the CDR3: TGTGCCAGCAGCCAGGGACAGGGTGGCAATCAGCCCCAGCATTTT. This encodes CASSQGQGGNQPQHF.

This sequence joins TRBV11-1 and TRBJ1-1, with D possibly matching TRBD1 (6 bases). CDR3 length: 13 residues. CDR1 and CDR2 from the germline V gene are SGHAT and FQDESV (reference sequence). Deletions cut 3 bases from V and 3 bases from J, with 8 bases between. The CDR3 spells CASSFQGHTEAFF. CDR3 nucleotides: TGTGCCAGCAGCTTCCAGGGGCACACTGAAGCTTTCTTT.

The chain employs TRBV3-1 (or the pseudogene TRBV3-2) and TRBJ2-5, with D possibly matching TRBD1 (6 bases). Trimming took 2 bases from V and 4 from J, leaving 20 bases between them. CDR3 size: 17 residues. From germline, CDR1 is LGHDT and CDR2 YNNKEL (reference sequence). The CDR3 nucleotides are TGTGCCAGCAGCCAAATCGGACAGCCGGCAAGAGGAGAGACCCAGTACTTC. Protein: CASSQIGQPARGETQYF.

This sequence joins TRBV12-5 and TRBJ2-1; a possible D gene is TRBD1 (6 bases). Germline V gene sequence: CDR1 LGHNT, CDR2 FRNRAP. Trimming cost V 7 bases and J 3 bases, with 16 bases left between them. The CDR3 has 15 amino acids. The CDR3 reads CASALQGTDYNEQFF. CDR3 DNA: TGTGCTAGTGCCCTACAGGGAACCGACTACAATGAGCAGTTCTTC.